The clone carrying this T cell receptor beta chain was seen once. The sample comes from a study of OX40 agonist ivuxolimab in advanced cancers. Study at large: Among those treated, three patients had partial responses, one with hepatocellular carcinoma and two with cutaneous melanoma.

Libraries were prepared by immunoSEQ multiplex PCR; TCRdb keeps only in-frame clonotypes and omits some of them. The sample has 100,000 or so clones, approximately 86% seen once; the top ten hold 0.82%. CDR1 and CDR2 (germline): MNHEY, SVGAGI. This CDR3 has 14 residues. The V gene lost 2 bases and the J gene lost 8 bases, with 15 bases spanning the gap. The rearrangement links TRBV6-5 to TRBJ1-1; D call uncertain. This clonotype was sampled from an adult with an advanced solid tumor such as melanoma, head and neck, liver or kidney cancer. This sample comprised CD4+ or CD8+ T cells sorted from blood, obtained in a trial of the OX40 agonist ivuxolimab. The CDR3 DNA reads TGTGCCAGCAGTTACCGGGAACCGGGCCTCGAAGCTTTCTTT. Amino acid sequence: CASSYREPGLEAFF.